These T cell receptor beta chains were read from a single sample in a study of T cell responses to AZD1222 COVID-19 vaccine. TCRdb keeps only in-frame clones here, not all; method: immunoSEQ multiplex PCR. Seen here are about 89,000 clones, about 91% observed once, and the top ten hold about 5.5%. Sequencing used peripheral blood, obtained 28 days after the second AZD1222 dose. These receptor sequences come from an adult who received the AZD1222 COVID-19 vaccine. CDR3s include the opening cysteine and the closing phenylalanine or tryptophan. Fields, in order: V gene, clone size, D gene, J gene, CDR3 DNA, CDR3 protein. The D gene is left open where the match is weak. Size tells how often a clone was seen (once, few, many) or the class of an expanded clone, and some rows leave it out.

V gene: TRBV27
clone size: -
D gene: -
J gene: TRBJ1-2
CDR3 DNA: TGTGCCAGCAGAAGCCCCGGACAGTTAGCTAACTATGGCTACACCTTC
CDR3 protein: CASRSPGQLANYGYTF

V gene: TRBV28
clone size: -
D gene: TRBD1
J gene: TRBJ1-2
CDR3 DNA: TGTGCCAGCAGGGCCCCGGGACAGGGGCCTTCGATTGGCTATGGCTACACCTTC
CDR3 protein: CASRAPGQGPSIGYGYTF

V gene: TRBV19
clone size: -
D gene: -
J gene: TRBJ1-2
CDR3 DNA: TGTGCCAGTAGTATACAACCGGGACGGGGCTATGGCTACACCTTC
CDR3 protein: CASSIQPGRGYGYTF

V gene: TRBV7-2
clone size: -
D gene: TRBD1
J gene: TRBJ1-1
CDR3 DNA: TGTGCCAACCTACAGGGGAAGAACACTGAAGCTTTCTTT
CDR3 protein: CANLQGKNTEAFF

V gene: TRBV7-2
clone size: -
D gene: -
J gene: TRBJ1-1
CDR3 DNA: TGTGCCAGCAGCTATGCCATCACAGGGTCTGAAGCTTTCTTT
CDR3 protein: CASSYAITGSEAFF

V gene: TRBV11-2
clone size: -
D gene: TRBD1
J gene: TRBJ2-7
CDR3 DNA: TGTGCCAGCAGCCCTGACAGGGGAAACTACGAGCAGTACTTC
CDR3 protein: CASSPDRGNYEQYF

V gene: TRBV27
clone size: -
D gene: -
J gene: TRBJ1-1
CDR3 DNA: TGTGCCAGCAGTTTATCGCAGACCTCCACTGAAGCTTTCTTT
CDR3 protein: CASSLSQTSTEAFF

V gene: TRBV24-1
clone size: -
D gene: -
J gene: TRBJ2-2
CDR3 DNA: TGTGCCACCAGTGATCCAGGGTACACCGGGGAGCTGTTTTTT
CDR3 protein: CATSDPGYTGELFF

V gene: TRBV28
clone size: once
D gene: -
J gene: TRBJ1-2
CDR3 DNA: TGTGCCACCTCCACTTCGGGGCACCAAAGGCATGGCTACACCTTC
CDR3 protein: CATSTSGHQRHGYTF

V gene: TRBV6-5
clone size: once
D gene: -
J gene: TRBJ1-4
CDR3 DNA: TGTGCCAGCAGTTACAATTCCGGTGAAAAACTGTTTTTT
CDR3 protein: CASSYNSGEKLFF

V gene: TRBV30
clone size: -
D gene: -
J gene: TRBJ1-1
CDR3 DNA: TGTGCCTGGAGTGTAACCCCGAGACCCACATCCACTGAAGCTTTCTTT
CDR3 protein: CAWSVTPRPTSTEAFF

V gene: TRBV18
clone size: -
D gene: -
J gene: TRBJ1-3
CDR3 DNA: TGTGCCAGCTCACCATCGGACAGTAGCTCTGGAAACACCATATATTTT
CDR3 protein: CASSPSDSSSGNTIYF

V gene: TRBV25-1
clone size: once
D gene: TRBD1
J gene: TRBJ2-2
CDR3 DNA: TGTGCCAGCAGTGAACGGGGACAGGGTTCCGGGGAGCTGTTTTTT
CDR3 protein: CASSERGQGSGELFF

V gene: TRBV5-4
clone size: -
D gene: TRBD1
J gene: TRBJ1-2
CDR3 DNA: TGTGCCAGCAGCACCCGCTGGACAGGGGCCCTCAGCTATGGCTACACCTTC
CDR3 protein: CASSTRWTGALSYGYTF

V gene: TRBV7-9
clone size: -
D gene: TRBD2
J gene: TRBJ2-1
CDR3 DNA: TGTGCCAGCAGCATTAGCGGGGGAAATTACAATGAGCAGTTCTTC
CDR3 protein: CASSISGGNYNEQFF

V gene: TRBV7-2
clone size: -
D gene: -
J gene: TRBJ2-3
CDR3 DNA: TGTGCCAGCAGCTACACAGATACGCAGTATTTT
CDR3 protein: CASSYTDTQYF